The table lists the clone carrying this T cell receptor beta chain with many counts. Its cognate antigen is unknown. This sample is part of a study of neurological immune-mediated disorders. Whole-study findings and limits: CDR3 amino acid sequences found in expanded clones were never shared across subjects, suggesting private repertoires in all groups.

As for time point: technical triplicate 1. For sorted libraries, the input was around 1 million CD4+ or CD8+ T cells. The junction had 11 bases not matched to a gene; V was cut back by 6 bases and J by 4 bases. The CDR3 contains 15 residues. Germline V gene data show CDR1 as MNHEY and CDR2 as SMNVEV (reference sequence). Synthesis of cDNA was accomplished via 5'RACE employing 10-nucleotide random UMIs. Using its own MiXCR run on the 5' RACE reads, TCRdb lists one record per CDR3 protein. Seen here are roughly 25,000 distinct CDR3 sequences, around 13% observed once, and the top ten hold roughly 5.5%. The sequenced material came from CD4+ T cells from blood. The receptor comes from a female donor with HTLV-1-associated myelopathy (HAM/TSP). The gene calls are TRBV27 and TRBJ1-2; 7 nucleotides line up with TRBD1. The DNA of the CDR3 is TGTGCCAGCAGGCCCGGACAGGCCGAACTCTATGGCTACACCTTC. Translated: CASRPGQAELYGYTF.